This T cell receptor (beta chain) appears in the sequencing data of a study of shared clonotypes between healthy human individuals. The study, taken as a whole, reports: It was only blood that was sampled, and tissue repertoires likely differ. Larger richness was generally estimated for naive than memory subsets. Sorted-subset sequencing, rarefaction showed, was incomplete despite large depth.

Regarding this clone: Its antigen remains unknown.

Sequencing was at deep level. Sequencing was performed with immunoSEQ multiplex PCR; in TCRdb, only in-frame clones are kept and a portion is missing. The table records over a million clones, around 78% of them present only once. The V gene end was trimmed by 5 bases and the J gene end by 5 bases; junction bases not matched to a gene: 6. This CDR3 spans 15 amino acids. Germline values: CDR1 SGHRS, CDR2 YFSETQ. Material: memory CD4+ T cells from PBMCs. The subset is: CD45RA-negative fraction. The receptor was derived from a man between 18 and 35 years old in good health. Some clones in this sample may be carry-over from other donors' samples. V is TRBV5-1 and J is TRBJ2-2; TRBD2 matches at 10 bases. The DNA of the CDR3 is TGCGCCAGCAGATCCCTAGCGGGAGAAACCGGGGAGCTGTTTTTT. Encoded protein: CASRSLAGETGELFF.